These T cell receptor gamma chains were read from a single sample in a study of Vδ1+ human thymocytes. TCRdb called clones anew from the multiplex PCR reads with CATT. The sample has approximately 40,000 gamma-chain clones, about 19% seen once; the top ten hold about 2%. Sequenced: Vdelta1+ gamma-delta thymocytes from the thymus. The receptors derive from a girl in the first two years of life who had congenital heart surgery. Both conserved end residues are part of each CDR3. The order of the fields is V gene, clone size, CDR3 length, J gene, CDR3 DNA, CDR3 protein. A row's size may be missing; if present it is once, few, many or a size class.

TRGV2,few,12,TRGJ1/TRGJ2,TGTGCCACCTGGGACCTCACACGGGAGAAACTCTTT,CATWDLTREKLF
TRGV2,NA,16,TRGJP,TGTGCCACCTGGGACGGTCGAGAGTTGGGCAAAAAAATCAAGGTATTT,CATWDGRELGKKIKVF
TRGV4,few,15,TRGJ1/TRGJ2,TGTGCCCCCTGGGAAGCAAGGAATTTTCCTAGAGAGAAACTCTTT,CAPWEARNFPREKLF
TRGV4,NA,12,TRGJ1/TRGJ2,TGTGCCACCTGGGATCGTAAGGTCGGGAAACTCTTT,CATWDRKVGKLF
TRGV9,NA,15,TRGJP,TGTGCCTTGTGGGAACAAGAGTTGGGCAAAAAAATCAAGGTATTT,CALWEQELGKKIKVF
TRGV9,NA,13,TRGJ1/TRGJ2,TGTGCCTTGTGGGAGGTGAGAGATTATAAGAAACTCTTT,CALWEVRDYKKLF
TRGV9,few,15,TRGJ1/TRGJ2,TGTGCCTTGTGGGAGGCGAAACGGGACGATTATAAGAAAATCTTT,CALWEAKRDDYKKIF
TRGV9,NA,15,TRGJP,TGTGCCTTGTGGCCCCGTAGGTTGGGCAAAAAAATCAAGGTATTT,CALWPRRLGKKIKVF
TRGV2,few,15,TRGJ1/TRGJ2,TGTGCCACCTGGGACGCCCATACCTTTTATTATAAGAAACTCTTT,CATWDAHTFYYKKLF
TRGV2,few,14,TRGJ1/TRGJ2,TGTGCCACCTGGGACGGACAACAGTCTTATAAGAAACTCTTT,CATWDGQQSYKKLF
TRGV5,NA,20,TRGJ1/TRGJ2,TGTGCCACCCGGGACAGGCCTAGGGGGAAAGACCCCCAGAATTATTATAAGAAACTCTTT,CATRDRPRGKDPQNYYKKLF
TRGV8,few,13,TRGJ1/TRGJ2,TGTGCCACCTGGGATTCAACCTATTATAAGAAACTCTTT,CATWDSTYYKKLF
TRGV3,NA,12,TRGJ1/TRGJ2,TGTGCCACCTGGGACAGGCGGCGTGGGAAACTCTTT,CATWDRRRGKLF
TRGV2,NA,12,TRGJ1/TRGJ2,TGTGCCACCTGGGAGTGTTATTATAAGAAACTCTTT,CATWECYYKKLF
TRGV9,few,13,TRGJ1/TRGJ2,TGTGCCTTGTGGGAGGATGACTATTATAAGAAACTCTTT,CALWEDDYYKKLF
TRGV4,NA,10,TRGJ1/TRGJ2,TGTGCCACCTGGGATGTCCAGAAACTCTTT,CATWDVQKLF
TRGV9,NA,14,TRGJ1/TRGJ2,TGTGCCTTGTGGGAGGACGCCGCGGATTATAAGAAACTCTTT,CALWEDAADYKKLF
TRGV2,NA,13,TRGJP1,TGTGCCACCTGGACTGGGGCGGGTTGGTTCAAGATATTT,CATWTGAGWFKIF
TRGV4,NA,14,TRGJ1/TRGJ2,TGTGCCACCTGGGAGGAAGTTTATTATTATAAGAAACTCTTT,CATWEEVYYYKKLF
TRGV9,few,11,TRGJ1/TRGJ2,TGTGCCTTGTGGGAACTTAATAAGAAACTCTTT,CALWELNKKLF